The 26 T cell receptor beta chains below were found in one sample sequenced in a study of blood T cell repertoires in COVID-19. Generated by immunoSEQ multiplex PCR, the TCRdb table keeps only in-frame clones and is missing some. The table shows 250,000 or so clones, with 70% to 90% occurring only once. The sequenced sample consisted of PBMCs or T cells enriched from blood (not recorded which). Receptors were obtained from a woman between 45 and 60 years old who had been exposed to COVID-19.

This chain connects TRBV5-4 to TRBJ1-1, with TRBD1 matching over 7 bases. Germline V gene data show CDR1 as SGHNT and CDR2 as YYREEE (reference sequence). V lost 5 bases to trimming and J lost 10 bases; unmatched junction nucleotides: 14. CDR3 length: 14 amino acids. DNA for the CDR3: TGTGCCAGCAGTCCAACAGGGGAGGCCAGTGGAGCTTTCTTT. Protein product: CASSPTGEASGAFF.

This clone was seen a single time. V is TRBV18 and J is TRBJ2-3; 9 bases map to TRBD2. The CDR3 spans 15 residues. V was clipped by 0 bases and J by 6 bases; unmatched bases: 4. From germline, CDR1 is KGHSH and CDR2 LQKENI. The CDR3 loop reads CASSPPAGGVDTQYF. Written as DNA, the CDR3 is TGTGCCAGCTCACCACCCGCGGGGGGGGTGGATACGCAGTATTTT.

J is TRBJ1-5 and V is TRBV27; perhaps TRBD1 as D (5 bases). V was trimmed by 3 bases and J by 6 bases, leaving 9 bases between them. This CDR3 spans 13 amino acids. Germline V gives CDR1 MNHEY, CDR2 SMNVEV (reference sequence). The CDR3 protein is CASSFGASQPQHF. DNA for the CDR3: TGTGCCAGCAGTTTTGGGGCGAGTCAGCCCCAGCATTTT.

The chain employs TRBV5-1 and TRBJ1-1; D gene unclear. The CDR3 extends over 15 amino acids. The ends were cut back, 4 bases at V and 1 base at J, with 14 bases in the middle. The germline V gene encodes CDR1 SGHRS and CDR2 YFSETQ. The CDR3, as DNA: TGCGCCAGCAGCATTGTGCCGCAGAAGAACACTGAAGCTTTCTTT. This sequence encodes CASSIVPQKNTEAFF. The full variable domain, rest sourced from reference TRBV5-1 and TRBJ1-1, is KAGVTQTPRYLIKTRGQQVTLSCSPISGHRSVSWYQQTPGQGLQFLFEYFSETQRNKGNFPGRFSGRQFSNSRSEMNVSTLELGDSALYLCASSIVPQKNTEAFFGQGTRLTVV.

The V and J genes are TRBV7-2 and TRBJ1-2, with 8 nucleotides matching TRBD1. CDR3 length: 16 residues. Germline CDR1 SGHTA, CDR2 FQGNSA. V lost 3 bases and J lost 0; bases outside the gene matches: 6. CDR3: CASSFLQGGANYGYTF. The CDR3 DNA sequence: TGTGCCAGCAGCTTCTTACAGGGGGGAGCTAACTATGGCTACACCTTC. The whole variable domain, remainder taken from reference TRBV7-2 and TRBJ1-2, is GAGVSQSPSNKVTEKGKDVELRCDPISGHTALYWYRQSLGQGLEFLIYFQGNSAPDKSGLPSDRFSAERTGGSVSTLTIQRTQQEDSAVYLCASSFLQGGANYGYTFGSGTRLTVV.

The chain recombines TRBV20-1 with TRBJ1-1; 11 bases align to TRBD1. The V segment lost 3 bases and the J segment 4 bases; nucleotides outside the gene matches: 4. The CDR3 sequence is 14 residues long. Germline values: CDR1 DFQATT, CDR2 SNEGSKA (reference sequence). CDR3 DNA sequence: TGCAGTGCTAGTATTGGACAGGGGGCCACTGAAGCTTTCTTT. It specifies CSASIGQGATEAFF.

This clone is a singleton in its sample. This chain joins TRBV5-6 and TRBJ1-1, with D maybe TRBD1 (5 bases). The length of the CDR3 is 13 residues. V was cut by 1 base and J by 8 bases, with 12 bases left in between. CDR1 is SGHDT, CDR2 YYEEEE, per germline. In nucleotides, the CDR3 is TGTGCCAGCAGCTTGCGCCTCAAGGGGGAAGCTTTCTTT. Amino acid sequence: CASSLRLKGEAFF. The full variable domain, rest sourced from reference TRBV5-6 and TRBJ1-1, is DAGVTQSPTHLIKTRGQQVTLRCSPKSGHDTVSWYQQALGQGPQFIFQYYEEEERQRGNFPDRFSGHQFPNYSSELNVNALLLGDSALYLCASSLRLKGEAFFGQGTRLTVV.

The chain links TRBV6-5 to TRBJ1-1, with D possibly being TRBD1 (6 bases). The CDR3 is made up of 14 amino acids. Germline values: CDR1 MNHEY, CDR2 SVGAGI. V shed 5 bases and J shed 4 bases, with 14 bases lying between them. CDR3 in amino acids: CASSPGDGITEAFF. As DNA, the CDR3 is TGTGCCAGCAGTCCAGGGGACGGTATCACTGAAGCTTTCTTT.

In this sample, this clone turned up a few times. CDR3 amino acids: CASSETGYQPQHF. The DNA for the CDR3 is TGCGCCAGCAGTGAGACCGGGTATCAGCCCCAGCATTTT. The genes are TRBV5-1 and TRBJ1-5; D gene ambiguous. Trimming cost V 5 bases and J 5 bases, with 11 bases left between them. The CDR3 spans 13 residues. The germline CDR1 and CDR2 sequences are SGHRS and YFSETQ.

The chain combines TRBV2 with TRBJ2-1, with D tentatively TRBD1 (5 bases). This CDR3 contains 15 residues. V was pared by 7 bases and J by 0 bases, with 13 bases between. Germline loops: CDR1 SNHLY, CDR2 FYNNEI. Here the CDR3 DNA reads TGTGCCAGCAAGGGGCTTACCTCCTCCTACAATGAGCAGTTCTTC. Its translation is CASKGLTSSYNEQFF.

CDR3 bases: TGCGCCAGCAGCCAAGATCAGGGTCCGAACACTGAAGCTTTCTTT. As protein: CASSQDQGPNTEAFF. The genes are TRBV4-3 and TRBJ1-1; D may be TRBD1 (5 bases). The CDR3 totals 15 residues. The V gene lost 0 bases and the J gene lost 1 base, with 9 bases spanning the gap. The germline V gene encodes CDR1 LGHNA and CDR2 YSLEER.

The V call is TRBV19, the J call TRBJ1-5, with D possibly being TRBD1 (5 bases). The CDR3 runs 15 residues. Germline-derived CDR1 and CDR2 are LNHDA and SQIVND (reference sequence). V lost 5 bases and J lost 1, with 12 bases in between. The CDR3 nucleotides are TGTGCCAGTAGTTCCGGGACTCTCAGCAATCAGCCCCAGCATTTT. This codes for CASSSGTLSNQPQHF.

The gene calls are TRBV11-2 and TRBJ1-1; TRBD1 might be the D (6 bases). This CDR3 is 16 amino acids long. The V end lost 0 bases, the J end lost 4 bases, and 15 bases lay between the germline ends. The germline V gene has CDR1 SGHAT and CDR2 FQNNGV. As DNA, the CDR3 is TGTGCCAGCAGCTTAGAGTTGGGTAGGGGGACCACTGAAGCTTTCTTT. Residues: CASSLELGRGTTEAFF.

V usage is TRBV7-9 and J usage is TRBJ2-1; 7 bases align to TRBD1. Germline V CDR1 and CDR2: SEHNR, FQNEAQ (reference sequence). V lost 4 bases to trimming and J lost 5 bases; unmatched junction nucleotides: 8. The CDR3 runs 15 residues. The CDR3 coding sequence is TGTGCCAGCAGCTCCCTCAATCAGGGGGACAATGAGCAGTTCTTC. Translation: CASSSLNQGDNEQFF.

V usage is TRBV7-9 and J usage is TRBJ1-1, with 7 bases aligning to TRBD1. The CDR3 spans 13 residues. V shed 8 bases and J 0 bases; nucleotides not matched to a gene: 3. The V gene's germline CDR1 is SEHNR and CDR2 FQNEAQ (reference sequence). The CDR3 coding sequence is TGTGCCAGCCAGACAGGGTTGAACACTGAAGCTTTCTTT. Protein product: CASQTGLNTEAFF.

As DNA, the CDR3 is TGTGCCAGCAGCCCCCCGGTAGAGAGGGGGTTCCCTCTCGAGCAGTACTTC. Translating it yields CASSPPVERGFPLEQYF. The chain carries TRBV3-1 (or the pseudogene TRBV3-2) and TRBJ2-7; D is possibly TRBD1 (6 bases). V lost 4 bases and J 6 bases, leaving 25 bases between the germline ends. The V gene's germline CDR1 is LGHDT and CDR2 YNNKEL (reference sequence). CDR3 size: 17 residues.

This clone occurred a few times. This chain connects TRBV6-5 to TRBJ2-3; 8 bases align to TRBD1. There are 15 residues in the CDR3. The V gene end was trimmed by 6 bases and the J gene end by 6 bases; junction bases not matched to a gene: 11. Germline-derived CDR1 and CDR2 are MNHEY and SVGAGI. CDR3 in DNA: TGTGCCAGCAGCCTCGACAGGGGTTCGGCGGATACGCAGTATTTT. This codes for CASSLDRGSADTQYF.

V gene TRBV19 combines with J gene TRBJ2-5; TRBD1 aligns across 9 bases. The germline V gene has CDR1 LNHDA and CDR2 SQIVND (reference sequence). CDR3 length: 12 amino acids. The V gene end was trimmed by 3 bases and the J gene end by 11 bases; junction bases not matched to a gene: 4. CDR3 protein: CASSIGTGSQYF. The CDR3 DNA reads as TGTGCCAGTAGTATCGGGACAGGGTCACAGTACTTC.

This clone was seen just once. The V and J genes are TRBV19 and TRBJ1-5; tentative D call: TRBD1 (6 bases). Germline V gene data show CDR1 as LNHDA and CDR2 as SQIVND (reference sequence). CDR3 length: 15 amino acids. Trimming left V 5 bases short and J 0 bases short, with 11 bases between. The CDR3 reads CASSLQGNSNQPQHF. The DNA for the CDR3 is TGTGCCAGTAGTTTACAGGGAAATAGCAATCAGCCCCAGCATTTT.

This chain joins TRBV27 and TRBJ2-4; 11 nucleotides align to TRBD1. Trimming took 7 bases from V and 7 from J; bases not matched to a gene: 9. CDR1 MNHEY and CDR2 SMNVEV come from the germline V gene (reference sequence). CDR3 size: 15 residues. In DNA form, the CDR3 reads TGTGCCAGCACCAAAAACCGGGACAGGGGGAACATTCAGTACTTC. Its protein product is CASTKNRDRGNIQYF.

This chain uses TRBV6-1 with TRBJ1-2; tentatively, D is TRBD1 (5 bases). The CDR3 has 15 amino acids. Germline lookup yields CDR1 MNHNS and CDR2 SASEGT. Trimming took 2 bases from V and 4 from J, leaving 14 bases between them. CDR3 in DNA: TGTGCCAGCAGTGAACCAGGGTTGGGCCTCTATGGCTACACCTTC. It yields the protein CASSEPGLGLYGYTF.

The V and J genes are TRBV7-9 and TRBJ2-3; 15 nucleotides line up with TRBD2. The CDR3 extends over 17 amino acids. J gave up 6 bases and V 5 bases, and 9 bases lay outside the gene matches. CDR1 is SEHNR and CDR2 is FQNEAQ in the germline V gene (reference sequence). The CDR3 sequence is CASSPGLAGGPEDTQYF. CDR3 in DNA: TGTGCCAGCAGCCCCGGACTAGCGGGGGGGCCGGAGGATACGCAGTATTTT. Full variable domain (remainder filled in from reference TRBV7-9 and TRBJ2-3): DTGVSQNPRHKITKRGQNVTFRCDPISEHNRLYWYRQTLGQGPEFLTYFQNEAQLEKSRLLSDRFSAERPKGSFSTLEIQRTEQGDSAMYLCASSPGLAGGPEDTQYFGPGTRLTVL.

The chain recombines TRBV12-5 with TRBJ1-1, with 8 bases aligning to TRBD1. J lost 1 base, V lost 9 bases, and 7 bases had no gene match. Germline CDR1 and CDR2: LGHNT and FRNRAP. The CDR3 is 14 residues long. DNA for the CDR3: TGTGCTAGCCATGTACAGGGGGGGAACACTGAAGCTTTCTTT. Amino acid sequence: CASHVQGGNTEAFF. The whole variable domain, filled in from reference TRBV12-5 and TRBJ1-1, reads DARVTQTPRHKVTEMGQEVTMRCQPILGHNTVFWYRQTMMQGLELLAYFRNRAPLDDSGMPKDRFSAEMPDATLATLKIQPSEPRDSAVYFCASHVQGGNTEAFFGQGTRLTVV.

CDR3 nucleotides: TGTGCCAGCAGTGAAAAGCGCGGCACCGGGGAGCTGTTTTTT. It translates to CASSEKRGTGELFF. V usage is TRBV2 and J usage is TRBJ2-2; D gene ambiguous. This CDR3 region has 14 residues. Germline lookup yields CDR1 SNHLY and CDR2 FYNNEI. The ends were cut back, 2 bases at V and 4 bases at J, with 8 bases in the middle.

The V and J genes are TRBV6-5 and TRBJ1-3; the D gene is possibly TRBD1 (6 bases). CDR3 length: 15 amino acids. Germline CDR1 reads MNHEY; CDR2 reads SVGAGI. V dropped 7 bases and J dropped 4 bases, with 17 bases sitting between them. The CDR3 bases are TGTGCCAGCATTAAGGCGGGGGGCTCCGGAAACACCATATATTTT. Residues: CASIKAGGSGNTIYF.

This clone was detected a few times. The gene calls are TRBV5-1 and TRBJ1-4, with a weak D call TRBD1 (5 bases). Germline V gives CDR1 SGHRS, CDR2 YFSETQ. This CDR3 contains 16 residues. The V gene lost 4 bases and the J gene lost 2 bases, with 15 bases spanning the gap. In nucleotides, the CDR3 is TGCGCCAGCAGCGCCCAGGGAGGGAGGACTAATGAAAAACTGTTTTTT. Translating it yields CASSAQGGRTNEKLFF.